Following are 10 T cell receptor beta chains from one sample sequenced in a study of graft-versus-host responses after intestinal transplantation (dated by TCRdb to the early 2020s). These TCRs are of unknown antigen specificity. The library was produced with the immunoSEQ multiplex PCR assay. In TCRdb, the immuneACCESS table is reduced to in-frame sequences with V and J assigned. These tables do not hold every clone; where another copy was compared, an unresolved V gene accounts for under half, and the others remain unexplained. Within this sample are about 96,000 clones, with around 90% of them counted one time only. The biggest ten clones account for over 0.3% of the sample. The time point label, read with the paper, signifies: cells obtained before transplantation from donor or recipient. Sequencing was performed on unstimulated CD4+ T cells sorted from spleen or lymph node cells, taken before intestinal transplant. The receptors come from a human donor who received an intestinal transplant.

This chain uses TRBV6-1 with TRBJ2-4, with D uncertain. From germline, CDR1 is MNHNS and CDR2 SASEGT. The germline V and J ends were trimmed by 6 bases and 15 bases, with 15 bases remaining between them. The length of the CDR3 is 11 residues. The CDR3 region has the DNA TGTGCCAGCAGCCAAGGACGTCTCCGGTACTTC. Protein sequence: CASSQGRLRYF.

This rearrangement joins TRBV5-1 to TRBJ2-3; no clear D. Germline V gene lookup returns CDR1 SGHRS and CDR2 YFSETQ. The CDR3 consists of 14 residues. Trimming removed 6 bases at V and 0 bases at J, with 11 bases between. In nucleotides, the CDR3 is TGCGCCAGCAATCCCACCCTTAGCACAGATACGCAGTATTTT. It translates to CASNPTLSTDTQYF.

The chain joins TRBV19 to TRBJ2-7; 12 bases align to TRBD1. CDR1 and CDR2 (germline): LNHDA, SQIVND (reference sequence). The junction had 8 bases not matched to a gene; V was cut back by 6 bases and J by 2 bases. The CDR3 spans 16 residues. The CDR3 DNA follows: TGTGCCAGTAGAAGCACCGGGACAGGGGGCACCTACGAGCAGTACTTC. The encoded protein is CASRSTGTGGTYEQYF.

The rearrangement links TRBV6-1 to TRBJ1-4; D not certain. Deletions cut 2 bases from V and 2 bases from J, with 15 bases between. Germline lookup yields CDR1 MNHNS and CDR2 SASEGT. The CDR3 covers 17 residues. CDR3 nucleotides: TGTGCCAGCAGTGAAAGACCAGCCGGGGTCACTAATGAAAAACTGTTTTTT. Translating it yields CASSERPAGVTNEKLFF.

This clone is a singleton in its sample. V and J are TRBV5-1 and TRBJ1-4, with D possibly being TRBD1 (5 bases). The germline V gene has CDR1 SGHRS and CDR2 YFSETQ. V was cut by 3 bases and J by 5 bases, with 17 bases left in between. The CDR3 runs 16 residues. The DNA for the CDR3 is TGCGCCAGCAGCTCCTCGCCGGGGGGAGGCAATGAAAAACTGTTTTTT. Translated, it gives CASSSSPGGGNEKLFF.

The CDR3 DNA follows: TGTGCCACCGGACTAGCGGACTACAATGAGCAGTTCTTC. Translation gives CATGLADYNEQFF. This chain joins TRBV27 and TRBJ2-1, with 10 bases fitting TRBD2. The ends lost 10 bases at V and 3 bases at J; junction bases unmatched: 3. This CDR3 is built from 13 residues. Germline V gene data show CDR1 as MNHEY and CDR2 as SMNVEV (reference sequence).

The chain is built from TRBV6-1 and TRBJ2-7; possibly TRBD1 for D (5 bases). CDR3 length: 12 residues. Trimming stripped 5 bases from V and 6 bases from J, with 11 bases between. Germline values: CDR1 MNHNS, CDR2 SASEGT. The CDR3, as DNA: TGTGCCAGCAGTTCGTCTCAGGGCGAGCAGTACTTC. The encoded protein is CASSSSQGEQYF.

The chain is built from TRBV6-6 and TRBJ2-7; D gene unclear. This CDR3 has 14 residues. CDR1 and CDR2 from the germline V gene are MNHNY and SVGAGI (reference sequence). Trimming shortened V by 2 bases and J by 0 bases, and 8 bases separated the two germline ends. The chain's CDR3 is CASSYTGYSYEQYF. DNA for the CDR3: TGTGCCAGCAGTTACACCGGATACTCCTACGAGCAGTACTTC.

In DNA, the CDR3 is TGTGCCAGCAGTTTCTCGTGGGCGGGAGGAGCAGATACGCAGTATTTT. Amino acids: CASSFSWAGGADTQYF. V usage is TRBV27 and J usage is TRBJ2-3; 8 bases align to TRBD2. Germline-derived CDR1 and CDR2 are MNHEY and SMNVEV (reference sequence). The CDR3 has 16 amino acids. The J segment lost 4 bases and the V segment lost 3 bases, leaving 9 bases of the junction unmatched.

This sequence joins TRBV15 and TRBJ1-4; no reliable D call. Trimming shortened V by 0 bases and J by 0 bases, and 5 bases separated the two germline ends. This CDR3 has 15 residues. Germline loops: CDR1 LNHNV, CDR2 YYDKDF (reference sequence). The CDR3 nucleotides read TGTGCCACCAGCAGAGAGGTTGCAACTAATGAAAAACTGTTTTTT. This translates into CATSREVATNEKLFF.